Listed below are T cell receptor beta chains from one sample, sequenced in a study of Graves' ophthalmopathy and Graves' hyperthyroidism. TCRdb re-called the multiplex PCR reads with MiXCR, one entry per CDR3 protein. Of roughly 380,000 distinct CDR3 sequences in the sample, roughly 15% were seen once. The sequenced sample was peripheral blood. The receptors come from a woman younger than 30 with stable Graves' hyperthyroidism. CDR3s include the opening cysteine and the closing phenylalanine or tryptophan. D genes are given only for firm matches. A row's size may be missing; if present it is once, few, many or a size class.

clone_size: many
d_call: -
v_call: TRBV5-5
j_call: TRBJ1-6
cdr3_nt: TGTGCCAGCAGCCCGACAGGCCTTTATGATTCACCCCTCCACTTT
cdr3_aa: CASSPTGLYDSPLHF

clone_size: many
d_call: TRBD2
v_call: TRBV11-2
j_call: TRBJ2-5
cdr3_nt: TGTGCCAGCAGACCCTGGGAGCGGGAGACGACCCAGTACTTC
cdr3_aa: CASRPWERETTQYF

clone_size: many
d_call: -
v_call: TRBV6-4
j_call: TRBJ1-2
cdr3_nt: TGTGCCAGCAGAAGGGGATCTAACTATGGCTACACCTTC
cdr3_aa: CASRRGSNYGYTF

clone_size: many
d_call: -
v_call: TRBV11-2
j_call: TRBJ1-3
cdr3_nt: TGTGCCAGCAGCTCACTAGGTACCAGGGACCGGGGAAACACCATATATTTT
cdr3_aa: CASSSLGTRDRGNTIYF

clone_size: many
d_call: TRBD1
v_call: TRBV20-1
j_call: TRBJ1-1
cdr3_nt: TGCAGTGCTAGTAACAGGGGTTTGACTGAAGCTTTCTTT
cdr3_aa: CSASNRGLTEAFF

clone_size: many
d_call: -
v_call: TRBV19
j_call: TRBJ1-2
cdr3_nt: TGTGCCAGTAGTATAGGACGGACGGATGGCTACACCTTC
cdr3_aa: CASSIGRTDGYTF

clone_size: -
d_call: TRBD2
v_call: TRBV6-5
j_call: TRBJ2-5
cdr3_nt: TGTGCCAGCAGTTACTCGGCTAGCGGGGGGGTAGAGACCCAGTACTTC
cdr3_aa: CASSYSASGGVETQYF

clone_size: many
d_call: -
v_call: TRBV6-2/TRBV6-3
j_call: TRBJ1-1
cdr3_nt: TGTGCCAGCAGCAACGAGGACTACACTGAAGCTTTCTTT
cdr3_aa: CASSNEDYTEAFF

clone_size: few
d_call: TRBD1
v_call: TRBV5-1
j_call: TRBJ1-2
cdr3_nt: TGCGCCAGCAGCTTCGGACAGGGGGAATCTGGCTACACCTTC
cdr3_aa: CASSFGQGESGYTF

clone_size: few
d_call: -
v_call: TRBV27
j_call: TRBJ1-1
cdr3_nt: TGTGCCAGCAGTCGGGTCTCCACAGGGTGGAACACTGAAGCTTTCTTT
cdr3_aa: CASSRVSTGWNTEAFF

clone_size: many
d_call: -
v_call: TRBV6-1
j_call: TRBJ2-7
cdr3_nt: TGTGCCAGCAGAGACAGGTTTGCTTCCTACGAGCAGTACTTC
cdr3_aa: CASRDRFASYEQYF

clone_size: many
d_call: -
v_call: TRBV3-1
j_call: TRBJ1-2
cdr3_nt: TGTGCCAGCAGCCAAGGGGGAGGAGAGGGCTACACCTTC
cdr3_aa: CASSQGGGEGYTF